Listed below are T cell receptor beta chains from one sample, sequenced in a study of blood T cells in healthy people across ages. In TCRdb, the 5' RACE reads were re-called with MiXCR into one record per CDR3 protein. The table has about 830,000 distinct CDR3 sequences, 58% seen once; the top ten hold approximately 20%. The sequenced sample consisted of blood. These receptors came from a man aged 25-40 years in good health. Each CDR3 is given with its conserved first and last residue. The D gene is left open where the match is weak. Clone size is shown for a subset of rows, as once, few, many or a class of expanded clone.

abundance: few; j_gene: TRBJ2-7; d_gene: TRBD2; v_gene: TRBV7-9; CDR3nt: TGTGCCAGCAGCTCCACTAGCGGGGAATCCTACGAGCAGTACTTC; CDR3aa: CASSSTSGESYEQYF
abundance: -; j_gene: TRBJ2-3; d_gene: TRBD2; v_gene: TRBV28; CDR3nt: TGTGCCAGCAGTCAACCGGGACTAGCTTCCATCACAGATACGCAGTATTTT; CDR3aa: CASSQPGLASITDTQYF
abundance: -; j_gene: TRBJ2-3; d_gene: -; v_gene: TRBV27; CDR3nt: TGTGCCAGCAGAAAGACGGGTTTAGGGGATACGCAGTATTTT; CDR3aa: CASRKTGLGDTQYF
abundance: -; j_gene: TRBJ1-4; d_gene: -; v_gene: TRBV24-1; CDR3nt: TGTGCACAAAGGCAGATCAGGGAACCTAATGAAAAACTGTTTTTT; CDR3aa: CAQRQIREPNEKLFF
abundance: -; j_gene: TRBJ2-7; d_gene: TRBD2; v_gene: TRBV11-1; CDR3nt: TGTGCCAGCAGCTTAACCGGGACTAGCGCCTACGAGCAGTACTTC; CDR3aa: CASSLTGTSAYEQYF
abundance: -; j_gene: TRBJ2-7; d_gene: TRBD1; v_gene: TRBV7-6; CDR3nt: TGTGCCAGCAGCTCTTATCCCAAAGGACAGGGGATTTCCCCCTACGAGCAGTACTTC; CDR3aa: CASSSYPKGQGISPYEQYF
abundance: -; j_gene: TRBJ2-3; d_gene: TRBD2; v_gene: TRBV7-2; CDR3nt: TGTGCCAGCAGCCCGCGTCGTTTAAGCGGGGGGACAGATACGCAGTATTTT; CDR3aa: CASSPRRLSGGTDTQYF
abundance: few; j_gene: TRBJ2-3; d_gene: -; v_gene: TRBV20-1; CDR3nt: TGCAGTGCTACTTCAGGGGTCCTCATCGGGCTCACAGATACGCAGTATTTT; CDR3aa: CSATSGVLIGLTDTQYF
abundance: few; j_gene: TRBJ2-7; d_gene: -; v_gene: TRBV20-1; CDR3nt: TGCAGTGCTAGTGCGGCAGCCACCTACGAGCAGTACTTC; CDR3aa: CSASAAATYEQYF
abundance: -; j_gene: TRBJ1-2; d_gene: -; v_gene: TRBV28; CDR3nt: TGTGCCAGCAGGGTACGGCAGGGATTTCGCGGCTACACCTTC; CDR3aa: CASRVRQGFRGYTF
abundance: -; j_gene: TRBJ2-1; d_gene: -; v_gene: TRBV30; CDR3nt: TGTGCCTGGAGTGTAACGGACTACCGAACCGAGCAGTTCTTC; CDR3aa: CAWSVTDYRTEQFF